This T cell receptor (beta chain) appears in the sequencing data of a study of T cell repertoires in cytomegalovirus infection. Study-wide context: From public TCR beta signatures came an indication of both CMV infection and matching HLA type. Whole-study results and caveats: Cumulative public TCR beta family frequency identified carriers of CMV plus the relevant HLA.

One entry per CDR3 protein results from TCRdb running MiXCR on the reads. The sample has a few hundred thousand distinct CDR3 sequences, 8% to 9.5% seen once; the top ten hold about 14%. This clonotype occurred many times. Its cognate antigen is unknown. The specimen was PBMCs. The receptor's source is a human donor in good health (CMV status not recorded). Some clones in this sample may be carry-over from other donors' samples.

The DNA of the CDR3 is TGTGCCAGCAGTGGTGAGTGGCAGAACTATGGCTACACCTTC. It translates to CASSGEWQNYGYTF. V usage is TRBV7-2 and J usage is TRBJ1-2; no definite D call. CDR1 and CDR2 from the germline V gene are SGHTA and FQGNSA. The CDR3 is 14 amino acids. V lost 6 bases to trimming and J lost 2 bases, with 13 bases between them.